The rows below give T cell receptor beta chains drawn from one sample of a study of cytomegalovirus exposure and HLA in healthy donors. TCRdb's copy holds only in-frame clones and misses some; the assay was immunoSEQ multiplex PCR. The sample includes some 120,000 clones, about 78% of them seen just once. The sequenced material came from PBMCs. The receptors come from a man between 50 and 59 years old in good health and CMV-seronegative. Each CDR3 is given with its conserved first and last residue. The D gene is left open where the match is weak. Clone size is shown for a subset of rows, as once, few, many or a class of expanded clone.

TRBJ1-1 . TRBD1 TRBV28 CASSSAGTGDTEAFF TGTGCCAGCAGCTCCGCCGGGACAGGGGACACTGAAGCTTTCTTT
TRBJ1-1 . . TRBV6-5 CASKGLGGTEAFF TGTGCCTCCAAAGGTCTAGGGGGCACTGAAGCTTTCTTT
TRBJ2-7 once . TRBV19 CASSIESRGWEQYF TGTGCCAGTAGTATAGAGAGCAGGGGTTGGGAGCAGTACTTC
TRBJ2-3 . . TRBV5-1 CASSLGQGSVADTQYF TGCGCCAGCAGCTTGGGGCAGGGGAGTGTCGCAGATACGCAGTATTTT
TRBJ2-5 . . TRBV7-8 CASSPKAQGRETQYF TGTGCCAGCAGCCCGAAGGCACAGGGAAGAGAGACCCAGTACTTC
TRBJ2-7 . . TRBV30 CAWSVRGKFSGAIDEQYF TGTGCCTGGAGTGTACGGGGGAAATTCTCGGGAGCGATCGACGAGCAGTACTTC
TRBJ2-3 few . TRBV10-2 CASSESSPDTQYF TGCGCCAGCAGTGAATCTAGCCCAGATACGCAGTATTTT
TRBJ1-4 . TRBD1 TRBV25-1 CASSADRGYEKLFF TGTGCCAGCAGTGCCGACAGGGGTTACGAAAAACTGTTTTTT
TRBJ2-7 few . TRBV5-1 CASSRQPTTYEQYF TGCGCCAGCAGCAGACAACCGACAACCTACGAGCAGTACTTC
TRBJ2-3 few TRBD2 TRBV5-4 CASSTFGRETDTQYF TGTGCCAGCAGCACCTTCGGGCGGGAGACAGATACGCAGTATTTT
TRBJ2-7 . . TRBV5-4 CASSLDYYEQYF TGTGCCAGCAGCTTAGACTACTACGAGCAGTACTTC
TRBJ2-1 . . TRBV5-1 CASRGTNDNEQFF TGCGCCAGCAGAGGGACAAACGACAATGAGCAGTTCTTC
TRBJ2-1 few . TRBV5-4 CASSSNWGDEQFF TGTGCCAGCAGCTCCAACTGGGGAGATGAGCAGTTCTTC
TRBJ2-7 . . TRBV7-8 CASSLTGRSYEQYF TGTGCCAGCAGCTTGACAGGTCGCTCCTACGAGCAGTACTTC
TRBJ2-3 . . TRBV4-3 CASSQDLGDTQYF TGCGCCAGCAGCCAAGATCTCGGAGATACGCAGTATTTT
TRBJ1-2 . . TRBV2 CASSERGYGYTF TGTGCCAGCAGTGAACGGGGCTATGGCTACACCTTC
TRBJ2-7 . TRBD1 TRBV28 CASSLSDRGSYEQYF TGTGCCAGCAGTTTATCTGACAGGGGCTCCTACGAGCAGTACTTC
TRBJ2-7 . TRBD2 TRBV11-2 CASSHAGLAGIEQYF TGTGCCAGCAGTCACGCGGGACTAGCGGGAATCGAGCAGTACTTC
TRBJ2-6 few TRBD1 TRBV6-5 CASIGTGNGANVLTF TGTGCCAGCATTGGGACAGGGAACGGGGCCAACGTCCTGACTTTC
TRBJ2-6 few . TRBV5-1 CASSFQGYGANVLTF TGCGCCAGCAGCTTTCAGGGCTATGGGGCCAACGTCCTGACTTTC
TRBJ2-1 . TRBD2 TRBV5-1 CASSLGGRDHNEQFF TGCGCCAGCAGCTTGGGCGGGAGGGACCACAATGAGCAGTTCTTC
TRBJ2-2 few . TRBV9 CASSVEGTGELFF TGTGCCAGCAGCGTAGAGGGGACCGGGGAGCTGTTTTTT
TRBJ1-1 . . TRBV27 CASSLYPWTSRVNTEAFF TGTGCCAGCAGTTTATACCCCTGGACAAGTCGGGTGAACACTGAAGCTTTCTTT
TRBJ1-6 . TRBD1 TRBV28 CASRETGGVGNSPLHF TGTGCCAGCAGAGAGACAGGGGGCGTCGGTAATTCACCCCTCCACTTT
TRBJ2-4 . . TRBV30 CAWSAGDLIQYF TGTGCCTGGAGTGCAGGGGACCTCATTCAGTACTTC
TRBJ2-1 . TRBD2 TRBV29-1 CSVGTAGGLNEQFF TGCAGCGTGGGTACAGCGGGAGGCCTTAATGAGCAGTTCTTC
TRBJ1-2 . TRBD1 TRBV25-1 CASSEQGAYGYTF TGTGCCAGCAGTGAACAGGGGGCCTATGGCTACACCTTC
TRBJ2-3 . TRBD2 TRBV25-1 CASARTSGRADTQYF TGTGCCAGCGCAAGGACCAGCGGGAGAGCAGATACGCAGTATTTT
TRBJ2-7 few TRBD1 TRBV7-9 CASSTAGTGGAGEQYF TGTGCCAGCAGCACCGCCGGGACAGGGGGCGCGGGCGAGCAGTACTTC
TRBJ2-7 once . TRBV7-9 CASSLGTGYEQYF TGTGCCAGCAGCTTAGGGACTGGCTACGAGCAGTACTTC
TRBJ2-2 . . TRBV5-1 CASSLVTDDTGELFF TGCGCCAGCAGCTTGGTCACAGACGACACCGGGGAGCTGTTTTTT
TRBJ1-6 . . TRBV7-6 CASSLASPAYNSPLHF TGTGCCAGCAGCTTAGCGTCGCCAGCCTATAATTCACCCCTCCACTTT
TRBJ2-7 few . TRBV30 CAWTQRRGRLGSYEQYF TGTGCCTGGACCCAGCGCAGGGGTCGACTGGGCTCCTACGAGCAGTACTTC
TRBJ2-7 once . TRBV5-1 CASSLATNSYEQYF TGCGCCAGCAGCTTGGCTACTAACTCCTACGAGCAGTACTTC
TRBJ2-7 . . TRBV4-3 CASSHTVLDSYEQYF TGCGCCAGCAGCCATACAGTCTTGGATTCCTACGAGCAGTACTTC
TRBJ2-2 . . TRBV2 CASSDSAMNTGELFF TGTGCCAGCAGCGACAGTGCAATGAACACCGGGGAGCTGTTTTTT
TRBJ1-2 . TRBD1 TRBV6-5 CASSYYETGIFGYTF TGTGCCAGCAGTTACTACGAGACAGGGATTTTTGGCTACACCTTC
TRBJ2-7 . TRBD2 TRBV28 CASRLAGVFSEQYF TGTGCCAGCAGATTAGCGGGAGTGTTTTCTGAGCAGTACTTC
TRBJ2-7 . . TRBV7-2 CASSLGPGSYYEQYF TGTGCCAGCAGCTTAGGTCCAGGCTCTTACTACGAGCAGTACTTC
TRBJ2-7 few . TRBV10-3 CAIKSSGLGEQYF TGTGCCATCAAATCCAGCGGGCTGGGCGAGCAGTACTTC
TRBJ1-2 . . TRBV9 CASSGISLSYGYTF TGTGCCTCCTCGGGGATAAGCTTGAGCTATGGCTACACCTTC
TRBJ2-1 . TRBD1 TRBV29-1 CSVDPGQGRWSEQFF TGCAGCGTTGATCCAGGACAGGGGCGCTGGAGTGAGCAGTTCTTC
TRBJ2-2 . TRBD2 TRBV19 CASTQWEGKRELFF TGTGCCAGTACCCAGTGGGAGGGTAAGCGGGAGCTGTTTTTT
TRBJ2-2 . . TRBV19 CASSPLVGLTGELFF TGTGCCAGTAGTCCACTGGTGGGGCTAACCGGGGAGCTGTTTTTT
TRBJ1-4 . . TRBV9 CASSVGTVGNEKLFF TGTGCCAGCAGCGTAGGTACAGTCGGTAATGAAAAACTGTTTTTT
TRBJ2-7 . TRBD2 TRBV5-1 CASSFRPSGRGSSYEQYF TGCGCCAGCAGCTTCCGGCCTAGCGGGAGGGGTAGCTCCTACGAGCAGTACTTC
TRBJ1-5 . . TRBV19 CASSIVGSSNQPQHF TGTGCCAGTAGTATTGTAGGGAGTAGCAATCAGCCCCAGCATTTT
TRBJ2-2 . . TRBV25-1 CASSEYRSGVRGGELFF TGTGCCAGCAGTGAATATAGATCAGGGGTACGGGGCGGGGAGCTGTTTTTT
TRBJ1-2 . TRBD1 TRBV6-5 CASSMGQAYGYTF TGTGCCAGCAGTATGGGACAGGCCTATGGCTACACCTTC
TRBJ1-2 . . TRBV29-1 CSVVVRNYGYTF TGCAGCGTTGTGGTCAGGAACTATGGCTACACCTTC
TRBJ1-1 . . TRBV5-6 CASSLVSGSTEAFF TGTGCCAGCAGCTTGGTTTCCGGGAGCACTGAAGCTTTCTTT
TRBJ2-1 few . TRBV18 CASSPLPSPGTYNEQFF TGTGCCAGCTCACCTCTCCCTTCCCCAGGAACCTACAATGAGCAGTTCTTC
TRBJ2-3 . TRBD2 TRBV5-4 CAGSATLAGVDTQYF TGTGCCGGCAGCGCCACACTAGCGGGAGTTGATACGCAGTATTTT